The TCR beta chain described here comes from a study of human T cells and chemical hapten exposure. Study-wide background: Affected patients, primarily female, had alopecia areata, totalis or universalis. The study, taken as a whole, reports: No alteration of TCRs above 1 in 1000 frequency was seen with DPC sensitization. The study found that PT1 expanded TCR counts correlated positively with patch test score.

Looked up from germline, CDR1 is SEHNR and CDR2 is FQNEAQ (reference sequence). This CDR3 is 11 amino acids long. V lost 5 bases and J 7 bases, leaving 5 bases between the germline ends. The time point denotes: patch test 3, about 24 weeks after DPC sensitization. Treatment: therapeutic diphenylcyclopropenone sensitization with weekly scalp DPC. A single record per CDR3 protein comes from TCRdb applying MiXCR to the RACE reads. Among 70,000 or so distinct CDR3 sequences listed, 8.5% to 14% were seen once. Notes on this clonotype: The antigen remains unidentified.

The J gene is TRBJ1-4, the V gene TRBV7-9, with D unresolved. The specimen was whole blood, collected in connection with sensitization to the hapten diphenylcyclopropenone (DPC). This TCR came from a woman aged 50 to 60 with alopecia areata. Some clones in this sample may be carry-over from other donors' samples. The chain's CDR3 is CASSPGEKLFF. CDR3 nucleotides: TGTGCCAGCAGCCCCGGTGAAAAACTGTTTTTT.